Below, 13 T cell receptor beta chains from the same sample are listed, as sequenced in a study of cytomegalovirus exposure and HLA in healthy donors. PCR involved 60 Vbeta and 13 Jbeta primers. Some clones are missing from TCRdb's copy, which holds only in-frame ones; the method was immunoSEQ multiplex PCR. The sample has under 200,000 clones, 80% seen once; the top ten hold about 1.3%. Sample: PBMCs. These receptor sequences come from a man aged 25-40 years in good health and CMV-seronegative.

CDR3 in amino acids: CASSYSARGYTF. DNA for the CDR3: TGTGCCAGCAGCTATAGCGCACGGGGCTACACCTTC. This chain joins TRBV5-6 and TRBJ1-2; unclear D gene. The V end was cut by 3 bases, the J end by 8 bases, with 11 bases between. Germline assignment: CDR1 SGHDT and CDR2 YYEEEE. The CDR3 runs 12 residues.

The V gene is TRBV7-8, the J gene TRBJ1-5; tentative D call: TRBD1 (5 bases). The CDR3 sequence is 15 residues long. Trimming cost V 2 bases and J 7 bases, with 15 bases left between them. Germline values: CDR1 SGHVS, CDR2 FQNEAQ. The CDR3 is CASSLRWQGNQPQHF. For the CDR3, the DNA is TGTGCCAGCAGCTTACGTTGGCAGGGTAACCAGCCCCAGCATTTT. Full variable domain (rest looked up from reference TRBV7-8 and TRBJ1-5): GAGVSQSPRYKVAKRGQDVALRCDPISGHVSLFWYQQALGQGPEFLTYFQNEAQLDKSGLPSDRFFAERPEGSVSTLKIQRTQQEDSAVYLCASSLRWQGNQPQHFGDGTRLSIL.

This chain joins TRBV6-6 and TRBJ1-1; a possible D gene is TRBD1 (5 bases). Deletions cut 0 bases from V and 8 bases from J, with 19 bases between. The CDR3 is 16 residues long. In germline, CDR1 is MNHNY, CDR2 SVGAGI (reference sequence). CDR3 bases: TGTGCCAGCAGTTACTCGAGTCCGCCCGGGGGGACCGAAGCTTTCTTT. It is translated as CASSYSSPPGGTEAFF.

The chain links TRBV30 to TRBJ1-1; 7 nucleotides align to TRBD1. J gave up 3 bases and V 2 bases, and 0 bases lay outside the gene matches. Germline CDR1 and CDR2: GTSNPN and SVGIG (reference sequence). The length of the CDR3 is 12 residues. CDR3 coding DNA: TGTGCCTGGAGTACAGGGGACACTGAAGCTTTCTTT. It codes for CAWSTGDTEAFF.

The chain has TRBV5-1 and TRBJ2-5; 7 bases are a match to TRBD2. The germline gives CDR1 SGHRS, CDR2 YFSETQ. Trimming cost V 5 bases and J 0 bases; bases outside gene matches: 10. The CDR3 loop spans 16 amino acids. Here the CDR3 DNA reads TGCGCCAGCAGAAACGTGGGGGGGGAGGACCAAGAGACCCAGTACTTC. Amino acids: CASRNVGGEDQETQYF.

The J gene is TRBJ1-5, the V gene TRBV7-9, with 7 bases aligning to TRBD1. Germline trimming cut 5 bases from V and 4 bases from J; bases unmatched to any gene: 2. Germline CDR1 reads SEHNR; CDR2 reads FQNEAQ (reference sequence). There are 13 residues in the CDR3. The CDR3 spells CASSLQGNQPQHF. Here the CDR3 DNA reads TGTGCCAGCAGCCTACAGGGGAATCAGCCCCAGCATTTT.

V is TRBV28 and J is TRBJ1-2; D remains unclear. This CDR3 has 12 residues. Germline V gene lookup returns CDR1 MDHEN and CDR2 SYDVKM. The V end lost 6 bases, the J end lost 8 bases, and 13 bases lay between the germline ends. This chain's CDR3 is CASRQRPTGYTF. Written as DNA, the CDR3 is TGTGCCAGCAGGCAGAGACCGACAGGCTACACCTTC.

The chain combines TRBV28 with TRBJ1-2; TRBD1 agrees at 9 bases. This CDR3 region has 14 residues. The germline gives CDR1 MDHEN, CDR2 SYDVKM. The J segment lost 8 bases and the V segment lost 6 bases, leaving 10 bases of the junction unmatched. CDR3 nucleotide sequence: TGTGCCAGCAGGGTACCGGGACAGGGTAAAGGCTACACCTTC. Its protein product is CASRVPGQGKGYTF.

V gene TRBV2 combines with J gene TRBJ2-2; 7 positions match TRBD2. The CDR3 has 15 amino acids. Germline assignment: CDR1 SNHLY and CDR2 FYNNEI. V was clipped by 5 bases and J by 5 bases; unmatched bases: 8. The CDR3 sequence: CASSPRPGGTGELFF. In DNA form, the CDR3 reads TGTGCCAGCAGTCCTCGTCCCGGGGGGACCGGGGAGCTGTTTTTT.

The chain couples TRBV11-2 to TRBJ1-1, with 7 bases lining up with TRBD1. The J segment lost 0 bases and the V segment lost 11 bases, leaving 9 bases of the junction unmatched. The CDR3 extends over 14 amino acids. Germline V gene lookup returns CDR1 SGHAT and CDR2 FQNNGV. The CDR3 DNA reads as TGTGCCGCGTCCCGGGACAGCATGAACACTGAAGCTTTCTTT. This codes for CAASRDSMNTEAFF.

The V call is TRBV28, the J call TRBJ1-4; TRBD1 matches at 8 bases. The CDR3 runs to 15 residues. In germline, CDR1 is MDHEN, CDR2 SYDVKM. V was pared by 6 bases and J by 8 bases, with 11 bases of the junction left unmatched. This CDR3 reads CASSPGGGMMEKLFF. The CDR3 DNA reads as TGTGCCAGCAGCCCAGGGGGCGGAATGATGGAAAAACTGTTTTTT.

This chain joins TRBV5-1 and TRBJ1-2; 10 nucleotides agree with TRBD1. CDR1 and CDR2 (germline): SGHRS, YFSETQ. V lost 4 bases and J lost 6; bases outside the gene matches: 12. This CDR3 contains 16 residues. The CDR3 region is CASSPGTGDWGDGYTF. As DNA, the CDR3 is TGCGCCAGCAGCCCTGGGACAGGGGATTGGGGTGATGGCTACACCTTC.

The chain combines TRBV13 with TRBJ2-7; the match to TRBD1 covers 7 bases. The germline V gene encodes CDR1 PRHDT and CDR2 FYEKMQ (reference sequence). Trimming cost V 6 bases and J 4 bases; bases outside gene matches: 9. This CDR3 contains 14 residues. For the CDR3, the DNA is TGTGCCAGCAGTCTCCTGGGACAGACTTACGAGCAGTACTTC. The encoded protein is CASSLLGQTYEQYF.